The 27 T cell receptor beta chains reported below all come from one sample, sequenced in a study of Ad26.COV2.S vaccination and SARS-CoV-2 variants listed by TCRdb under 2021. The treatment or condition label for this specimen denotes: roughly 18 received Ad26.COV2.S at low or high dose, single or two shots; roughly five received placebo; per-sample allocation not given. Repertoires of vaccine and placebo recipients were sequenced from samples collected on day 63 after the first injection. Receptors were amplified or captured by the immunoSEQ multiplex PCR assay. TCRdb limited this immuneACCESS table to in-frame rearrangements with V and J called. A share of clones is missing; checked studies link under half to unresolved V genes, and the rest is unexplained. Recorded for this sample are about 370,000 clones; approximately 89% of them occurred a single time. The ten largest clones take up 1.9% of the sample.

Sequences were derived from peripheral blood, sampled in a trial of Ad26.COV2.S vaccine versus placebo. The receptor set was obtained from a person between 18 and 65 years old who received the Ad26.COV2.S COVID-19 vaccine or a placebo.

The table lists this clone with a count of one. The chain carries TRBV3-1 (or the pseudogene TRBV3-2) and TRBJ2-3; 7 bases are a match to TRBD2. The CDR3 is 17 amino acids. Germline CDR1 is LGHDT and CDR2 is YNNKEL (reference sequence). V dropped 4 bases and J dropped 6; count of bases not matched to a gene: 16. The CDR3 DNA sequence: TGTGCCAGCAGCCCATGGCGGGCGGGAGTTGGAGTGGATACGCAGTATTTT. This sequence encodes CASSPWRAGVGVDTQYF.

The CDR3 protein is CASRTGFYGYTF. In nucleotides, the CDR3 is TGTGCCAGCAGGACAGGGTTCTATGGCTACACCTTC. The chain uses TRBV6-5 and TRBJ1-2; 7 bases are shared with TRBD1. V was clipped by 6 bases and J by 4 bases; unmatched bases: 2. Per the germline V gene, CDR1 is MNHEY and CDR2 is SVGAGI. The CDR3 is 12 residues long.

The rearrangement joins TRBV5-1 to TRBJ2-5; TRBD2 matches 13 bases. With V trimmed by 2 bases and J by 3 bases, 13 bases remained unmatched. Germline V CDR1 and CDR2: SGHRS, YFSETQ. The CDR3 is 19 residues long. CDR3 amino acids: CASSLRTSGSGTREETQYF. CDR3 bases: TGCGCCAGCAGCTTAAGGACTAGCGGGAGTGGGACGCGGGAAGAGACCCAGTACTTC.

The rearrangement joins TRBV28 to TRBJ2-2; D is uncertain. V lost 2 bases and J 6 bases, leaving 10 bases between the germline ends. Germline CDR1 and CDR2: MDHEN and SYDVKM. CDR3 length equals 14 residues. CDR3 region: CASSLGYRPGELFF. The CDR3 bases are TGTGCCAGCAGTTTAGGGTACCGCCCCGGGGAGCTGTTTTTT.

V gene TRBV5-5 combines with J gene TRBJ2-2; D unresolved. This CDR3 spans 14 amino acids. V was pared by 1 base and J by 2 bases, with 6 bases between. Germline V gene lookup returns CDR1 SGHKS and CDR2 YYEKEE (reference sequence). In nucleotides, the CDR3 is TGTGCCAGCAGCTTGACAGCAAACACCGGGGAGCTGTTTTTT. It encodes CASSLTANTGELFF.

This chain uses TRBV2 with TRBJ2-1, with unresolved D. Trimming shortened V by 2 bases and J by 6 bases, and 8 bases separated the two germline ends. CDR3 length: 13 amino acids. Per germline, CDR1 SNHLY and CDR2 FYNNEI. The DNA of the CDR3 is TGTGCCAGCAGTGAAAGTCGCTTCAATGAGCAGTTCTTC. Its protein product is CASSESRFNEQFF.

This clone has more than one count but fewer than ten. The rearrangement uses TRBV14 and TRBJ2-7; D remains ambiguous. Germline CDR1 is SGHDN and CDR2 is FVKESK. V lost 0 bases and J 0 bases, leaving 6 bases between the germline ends. The CDR3 contains 14 residues. The CDR3 sequence is CASSQDLASYEQYF. The CDR3 region has the DNA TGTGCCAGCAGCCAAGATTTGGCCTCCTACGAGCAGTACTTC. The full variable domain, completed using reference TRBV14 and TRBJ2-7, is EAGVTQFPSHSVIEKGQTVTLRCDPISGHDNLYWYRRVMGKEIKFLLHFVKESKQDESGMPNNRFLAERTGGTYSTLKVQPAELEDSGVYFCASSQDLASYEQYFGPGTRLTVT.

This rearrangement joins TRBV12-3 or TRBV12-4 to TRBJ2-5, with a weak D call TRBD1 (6 bases). CDR3 size: 13 residues. The ends were cut back, 5 bases at V and 5 bases at J, with 12 bases in the middle. The DNA of the CDR3 is TGTGCCAGCAGTCCAGGGGTGGGGGAGACCCAGTACTTC. It codes for CASSPGVGETQYF.

The CDR3 DNA reads as TGTGCCAGCTCAGGCCGAGTCCCTGACACTGAAGCTTTCTTT. It specifies CASSGRVPDTEAFF. The genes are TRBV18 and TRBJ1-1; D is undetermined. CDR3 size: 14 residues. The germline V gene has CDR1 KGHSH and CDR2 LQKENI. V was trimmed by 5 bases and J by 3 bases, leaving 13 bases between them.

J is TRBJ2-7 and V is TRBV7-8; D might be TRBD2 (7 bases). V lost 8 bases, J lost 4 bases, and 9 bases lay in between. The V gene's germline CDR1 is SGHVS and CDR2 FQNEAQ. The CDR3 loop spans 11 amino acids. CDR3: CASGRGYEQYF. Written as DNA, the CDR3 is TGTGCCAGCGGGAGGGGGTACGAGCAGTACTTC.

V gene TRBV5-1 combines with J gene TRBJ2-3; the match to TRBD2 covers 9 bases. Unmatched junction bases numbered 5, after V lost 3 bases and J lost 0 bases. Germline V gives CDR1 SGHRS, CDR2 YFSETQ. The CDR3 is 16 amino acids. The CDR3: CASSSGTSSSTDTQYF. The CDR3 DNA sequence: TGCGCCAGCAGCTCCGGGACTAGCAGTAGCACAGATACGCAGTATTTT.

This chain links TRBV6-5 with TRBJ2-4; D is undetermined. Trimming took off 7 bases at V and 2 bases at J, with 9 bases between the two ends. Germline V lookup: CDR1 MNHEY, CDR2 SVGAGI. The CDR3 runs 13 residues. The CDR3 loop reads CASTPQTKNIQYF. The CDR3 nucleotides are TGTGCCAGCACCCCCCAGACCAAAAACATTCAGTACTTC.

The rearrangement joins TRBV3-1 (or the pseudogene TRBV3-2) to TRBJ2-2; D is possibly TRBD1 (6 bases). CDR3 length: 15 residues. Germline values: CDR1 LGHDT, CDR2 YNNKEL (reference sequence). Trimming left V 1 base short and J 6 bases short, with 12 bases between. CDR3 in DNA: TGTGCCAGCAGCCAAGCCCGGACAGCCTCCGGGGAGCTGTTTTTT. Translating it yields CASSQARTASGELFF.

This clone was seen only once. V usage is TRBV29-1 and J usage is TRBJ1-2, with 9 bases lining up with TRBD1. CDR3 length equals 17 residues. V shed 3 bases, J shed 5 bases, and the junction held 16 bases outside the gene matches. CDR1 is SQVTM, CDR2 ANQGSEA, per germline. For the CDR3, the DNA is TGCAGCGTTGACGCCGGGTGGGCACAGGGGGCTAGTTATGGCTACACCTTC. Translation: CSVDAGWAQGASYGYTF. Full variable domain (outside the CDR3, taken from reference TRBV29-1 and TRBJ1-2): SAVISQKPSRDICQRGTSLTIQCQVDSQVTMMFWYRQQPGQSLTLIATANQGSEATYESGFVIDKFPISRPNLTFSTLTVSNMSPEDSSIYLCSVDAGWAQGASYGYTFGSGTRLTVV.

V and J are TRBV7-9 and TRBJ2-7; perhaps TRBD1 as D (5 bases). The V gene's germline CDR1 is SEHNR and CDR2 FQNEAQ (reference sequence). The V and J ends lost 3 bases and 2 bases respectively, with 8 bases between them. This CDR3 has 13 amino acids. The DNA for the CDR3 is TGTGCCAGCAGCTTTCGACAGACCTACGAGCAGTACTTC. This translates into CASSFRQTYEQYF. The whole variable domain, remainder taken from reference TRBV7-9 and TRBJ2-7, is DTGVSQNPRHKITKRGQNVTFRCDPISEHNRLYWYRQTLGQGPEFLTYFQNEAQLEKSRLLSDRFSAERPKGSFSTLEIQRTEQGDSAMYLCASSFRQTYEQYFGPGTRLTVT.

The chain combines TRBV30 with TRBJ1-1; 8 positions agree with TRBD1. The CDR3 contains 13 residues. V lost 2 bases, J lost 6 bases, and 5 bases stayed unmatched. Germline CDR1 and CDR2: GTSNPN and SVGIG (reference sequence). The CDR3 region is CAWSPTGGAEAFF. CDR3 nucleotides: TGTGCCTGGAGTCCCACAGGGGGGGCTGAAGCTTTCTTT.

About this clone itself: The germline gene is not matched at one end of the junction; a read error may be the cause. The gene calls are TRBV5-5 and TRBJ1-2; D is unresolved. CDR3 length: 14 residues. Germline CDR1 and CDR2: SGHKS and YYEKEE (reference sequence). CDR3 sequence reads: CASSLVTSNSGYTF. In DNA form, the CDR3 reads TGTGCCAGCAGCTTGGTAACATCCAACTCTGGCTACACCTTC. Supplemented by reference TRBV5-5 and TRBJ1-2, the full variable domain reads DAGVTQSPTHLIKTRGQQVTLRCSPISGHKSVSWYQQVLGQGPQFIFQYYEKEERGRGNFPDRFSARQFPNYSSELNVNALLLGDSALYLCASSLVTSNSGYTFGSGTRLTVV.

The chain is built from TRBV11-2 and TRBJ2-1; possibly TRBD2 for D (5 bases). CDR1 is SGHAT and CDR2 is FQNNGV in the germline V gene. The CDR3 is made up of 17 amino acids. V shed 1 base and J shed 9 bases, with 22 bases lying between them. Written as DNA, the CDR3 is TGTGCCAGCAGCTTAGGGGTTGTCCGCGGAGGTCACGGTGAGCAGTTCTTC. Amino acid sequence: CASSLGVVRGGHGEQFF.

The chain couples TRBV21-1 to TRBJ2-2; the table's TRBD1 call for D was not verified on the DNA. TRBV21-1 is described as a pseudogene. This CDR3 spans 23 amino acids. Written as DNA, the CDR3 is TGTGCCAGCAGCAAAGAGACAGGGTTTAATCGGGACTGGCCACGCGCGAACACCGGGGAGCTGTTTTTT. It translates to CASSKETGFNRDWPRANTGELFF.

The J gene is TRBJ1-5, the V gene TRBV30; 8 positions match TRBD1. The CDR3 has 13 residues. The J segment lost 5 bases and the V segment lost 1 base, leaving 1 base of the junction unmatched. The germline gives CDR1 GTSNPN, CDR2 SVGIG (reference sequence). CDR3 in DNA: TGTGCCTGGAGTGCAGGGGGCGATCAGCCCCAGCATTTT. Translation: CAWSAGGDQPQHF.

The V gene is TRBV6-6, the J gene TRBJ2-3, with TRBD1 matching over 8 bases. V shed 2 bases, J shed 4 bases, and the junction held 5 bases outside the gene matches. The germline gives CDR1 MNHNY, CDR2 SVGAGI (reference sequence). The CDR3 runs to 15 residues. CDR3 nucleotides: TGTGCCAGCAGTTACCCCCCGGACAGGGCAGATACGCAGTATTTT. Residues: CASSYPPDRADTQYF.

Of note for this clone: This sample also contains other DNA sequences that code for the same CDR3. The gene calls are TRBV14 and TRBJ2-7; D is unclear. The CDR3 loop spans 11 amino acids. Germline assignment: CDR1 SGHDN and CDR2 FVKESK. Trimming pared 9 bases from V and 2 bases from J, leaving 8 bases between. The CDR3 sequence: CASSRTYEQYF. The CDR3 DNA is TGTGCCAGTTCACGTACCTACGAGCAGTACTTC.

To note about this clone: At the DNA level, this CDR3 is encoded by other sequences in the same sample as well. This chain links TRBV28 with TRBJ2-7; 10 bases match TRBD1. V lost 6 bases and J lost 4; bases outside the gene matches: 0. CDR3 size: 12 residues. The germline V gene has CDR1 MDHEN and CDR2 SYDVKM. CDR3 sequence reads: CASRGQGYEQYF. The CDR3 DNA follows: TGTGCCAGCAGGGGACAGGGGTACGAGCAGTACTTC.

The chain combines TRBV30 with TRBJ2-3; D gene uncertain. This CDR3 has 12 amino acids. V lost 3 bases and J 5 bases, leaving 9 bases between the germline ends. Germline V gene lookup returns CDR1 GTSNPN and CDR2 SVGIG (reference sequence). The CDR3 is CAWRVLLDTQYF. DNA of the CDR3: TGTGCCTGGAGGGTTTTGTTAGATACGCAGTATTTT. The complete variable domain, with remaining parts taken from reference TRBV30 and TRBJ2-3, reads SQTIHQWPATLVQPVGSPLSLECTVEGTSNPNLYWYRQAAGRGLQLLFYSVGIGQISSEVPQNLSASRPQDRQFILSSKKLLLSDSGFYLCAWRVLLDTQYFGPGTRLTVL.

V is TRBV18 and J is TRBJ2-2; D gene uncertain. CDR1 is KGHSH and CDR2 is LQKENI in the germline V gene. V was clipped by 4 bases and J by 4 bases, with 13 bases between them. The CDR3 consists of 15 residues. The CDR3 DNA is TGTGCCAGCTCACGAAGTCGTCAGGCCACCGGGGAGCTGTTTTTT. Translating it yields CASSRSRQATGELFF.

V gene TRBV5-8 combines with J gene TRBJ2-7; D is perhaps TRBD2 (6 bases). The germline V gene encodes CDR1 SGHTS and CDR2 YDEGEE. The CDR3 covers 16 residues. V was cut by 3 bases and J by 3 bases, with 19 bases left in between. The CDR3 loop is CASSWGVGAPNYEQYF. The CDR3 bases are TGTGCCAGCAGCTGGGGGGTTGGGGCGCCTAACTACGAGCAGTACTTC.

The chain uses TRBV12-2 and TRBJ2-7; TRBD2 is the table's D call and was not checked against the DNA. TRBV12-2 counts as a pseudogene. This CDR3 comprises 16 residues. CDR3 protein: CASRPGDPTDSYEQYF. For the CDR3, the DNA is TGTGCAAGTCGCCCCGGGGATCCAACCGATTCCTACGAGCAGTACTTC.